The next 30 T cell receptor beta chains were all read from a single sample in a study of persistence of HIV-infected CD4 T cells. Their target antigens are unknown. The libraries were made with immunoSEQ version 4 in survey mode. Produced via immunoSEQ multiplex PCR; TCRdb's table is partial and in-frame only. The sample records tens of thousands of clones, 60% to 75% being singletons. Overlapping HIV-1 Gag 15-mer peptides at around 1 ug per peptide per mL were used. Sorting of responding CD4+ T cells relied on upregulated CD40 ligand together with CD69. The specimen was CD4+ T cells sorted from PBMCs after 18-hour stimulation, collected from a patient who received antiretroviral therapy. These receptors were obtained from an adult man with HIV who was CMV-seropositive.

V and J are TRBV6-4 and TRBJ2-3; maybe TRBD1 (5 bases). Trimming took 6 bases from V and 3 from J, leaving 13 bases between them. The CDR3 is made up of 14 amino acids. CDR1 MRHNA and CDR2 SNTAGT come from the germline V gene. CDR3 sequence: CASSRRQGTDTQYF. Here the CDR3 DNA reads TGTGCCAGCAGCCGCCGCCAGGGAACAGATACGCAGTATTTT.

This clone has a handful of counts. The V gene is TRBV3-1 (or the pseudogene TRBV3-2), the J gene TRBJ1-6; 7 bases fit TRBD1. Germline V gene lookup returns CDR1 LGHDT and CDR2 YNNKEL (reference sequence). The CDR3 sequence is 14 residues long. Unmatched junction bases numbered 10, after V lost 3 bases and J lost 14 bases. The CDR3 region has the DNA TGTGCCAGCAGCCAGGCAGGGGGGCCGGGGGCCCTCCACTTT. It specifies CASSQAGGPGALHF.

The genes are TRBV6-5 and TRBJ2-3, with a possible D match to TRBD1 (6 bases). Trimming left V 2 bases short and J 4 bases short, with 16 bases between. From germline, CDR1 is MNHEY and CDR2 SVGAGI. The CDR3 has 16 amino acids. Here the CDR3 reads CASSYNTGRLPDTQYF. CDR3 nucleotide sequence: TGTGCCAGCAGTTACAATACAGGGCGTCTCCCAGATACGCAGTATTTT.

CDR3: CASSYGRTTYEQYF. Here the CDR3 DNA reads TGTGCCAGCAGTTACGGGCGGACAACTTACGAGCAGTACTTC. The genes are TRBV6-5 and TRBJ2-7; TRBD1 might be the D (5 bases). Germline-derived CDR1 and CDR2 are MNHEY and SVGAGI. V dropped 2 bases and J dropped 4 bases, with 12 bases sitting between them. The CDR3 totals 14 residues.

This chain connects TRBV4-2 to TRBJ2-1; 11 positions match TRBD2. There are 17 residues in the CDR3. Germline V gene lookup returns CDR1 LGHNA and CDR2 YNFKEQ. V trimming: 0 bases; J trimming: 4 bases; junction bases outside the gene matches: 5. CDR3 coding DNA: TGTGCCAGCAGCCAAGATCAAACTAGCGGGGGATACAATGAGCAGTTCTTC. Amino acids: CASSQDQTSGGYNEQFF.

The rearrangement joins TRBV24-1 to TRBJ2-7, with a weak D call TRBD1 (6 bases). The CDR3 covers 13 residues. The V and J ends lost 3 bases and 4 bases respectively, with 9 bases between them. CDR1 and CDR2 (germline): KGHDR, SFDVKD. The CDR3 sequence is CATSDGTRYEQYF. The CDR3 coding sequence is TGTGCCACCAGTGATGGGACAAGGTACGAGCAGTACTTC.

The rearrangement joins TRBV15 to TRBJ2-6, with 7 bases that match TRBD1. The CDR3 consists of 19 residues. Per the germline V gene, CDR1 is LNHNV and CDR2 is YYDKDF (reference sequence). V lost 0 bases to trimming and J lost 2 bases; unmatched junction nucleotides: 10. CDR3 protein: CATSRDYPTGLTGANVLTF. The CDR3 DNA reads TGTGCCACCAGCAGAGATTACCCGACAGGGTTGACTGGGGCCAACGTCCTGACTTTC.

This chain joins TRBV5-1 and TRBJ2-7; D unclear. The V end lost 4 bases, the J end lost 0 bases, and 20 bases lay between the germline ends. Germline assignment: CDR1 SGHRS and CDR2 YFSETQ. The CDR3 length is 17 residues. The DNA of the CDR3 is TGCGCCAGCAGCCTCCGAATGGGTCCGACAAGCTCCTACGAGCAGTACTTC. Translation: CASSLRMGPTSSYEQYF.

V and J are TRBV5-6 and TRBJ1-3, with 8 bases identical to TRBD1. The CDR3 has 15 residues. V dropped 2 bases and J dropped 7; count of bases not matched to a gene: 8. Germline CDR1 SGHDT, CDR2 YYEEEE. Here the CDR3 DNA reads TGTGCCAGCAGCTTCTTGGACAGGGAGGGGAACACCATATATTTT. As protein: CASSFLDREGNTIYF.

This chain links TRBV7-2 with TRBJ1-6; 8 bases align to TRBD1. The J segment lost 9 bases and the V segment lost 2 bases, leaving 9 bases of the junction unmatched. The CDR3 length is 16 residues. From germline, CDR1 is SGHTA and CDR2 FQGNSA. CDR3: CASSLLRGLRSSPLHF. DNA for the CDR3: TGTGCCAGCAGCTTACTCAGGGGGCTAAGGAGTTCACCCCTCCACTTT.

The chain employs TRBV4-1 and TRBJ2-1, with D uncertain. This CDR3 is built from 16 residues. Trimming removed 2 bases at V and 2 bases at J, with 13 bases between. Germline V gene sequence: CDR1 MGHRA, CDR2 YSYEKL. Written as DNA, the CDR3 is TGCGCCAGCAGCCAACTCGACATACTCGCCTACAATGAGCAGTTCTTC. This codes for CASSQLDILAYNEQFF.

This chain links TRBV28 with TRBJ1-2; maybe TRBD1 (5 bases). Germline V CDR1 and CDR2: MDHEN, SYDVKM. This CDR3 spans 13 amino acids. V was clipped by 3 bases and J by 4 bases, with 9 bases between them. The CDR3 nucleotides read TGTGCCAGCAGTTTGGGGCAGGCCTATGGCTACACCTTC. This gives the protein CASSLGQAYGYTF.

The V call is TRBV19, the J call TRBJ2-7, with D uncertain. Trimming removed 5 bases from V and 1 base from J, with 18 bases in between. The CDR3 contains 16 residues. Germline lookup yields CDR1 LNHDA and CDR2 SQIVND (reference sequence). CDR3 DNA sequence: TGTGCCAGTAGTCCCCGGACCTCTCCTCGTTCCTACGAGCAGTACTTC. This sequence encodes CASSPRTSPRSYEQYF.

V is TRBV4-1 and J is TRBJ2-3; the match to TRBD1 covers 8 bases. CDR3 size: 14 residues. With 4 bases clipped from V and 5 bases from J, the junction kept 5 bases outside the gene matches. The V gene's germline CDR1 is MGHRA and CDR2 YSYEKL. This CDR3 is CASSPDRVVDTQYF. DNA of the CDR3: TGCGCCAGCAGCCCGGACAGGGTTGTAGATACGCAGTATTTT.

The chain joins TRBV24-1 to TRBJ2-7; D is tentatively TRBD1 or TRBD2 (5 bases each). The CDR3 spans 12 residues. Germline loops: CDR1 KGHDR, CDR2 SFDVKD. The germline V and J ends were trimmed by 9 bases and 0 bases, with 8 bases remaining between them. The CDR3 loop is CATGDGSYEQYF. In nucleotides, the CDR3 is TGTGCCACCGGGGACGGCTCCTACGAGCAGTACTTC.

The chain uses TRBV5-1 and TRBJ2-1; 10 bases are shared with TRBD1. The CDR3 covers 15 residues. V was clipped by 5 bases and J by 8 bases; unmatched bases: 10. Germline CDR1 SGHRS, CDR2 YFSETQ. The DNA of the CDR3 is TGCGCCAGCAGTCAACGATTGGACAGGGGGGATGAGCAGTTCTTC. This gives the protein CASSQRLDRGDEQFF.

The V and J genes are TRBV28 and TRBJ1-2; D remains unclear. The V gene lost 3 bases and the J gene lost 2 bases, with 10 bases spanning the gap. The CDR3 runs to 14 residues. Looked up from germline, CDR1 is MDHEN and CDR2 is SYDVKM. CDR3 bases: TGTGCCAGCAGTTTTACACCGTCCAACTATGGCTACACCTTC. Translation gives CASSFTPSNYGYTF.

The V and J genes are TRBV30 and TRBJ1-4; perhaps TRBD1 as D (6 bases). The CDR3 length is 14 residues. V lost 3 bases, J lost 8 bases, and 16 bases lay in between. Germline V gene data show CDR1 as GTSNPN and CDR2 as SVGIG (reference sequence). The CDR3 bases are TGTGCCTGGAGCGCGGGGGGCGGAGGGGAAAAACTGTTTTTT. Its translation is CAWSAGGGGEKLFF.

The rearrangement joins TRBV18 to TRBJ1-5; 7 bases are shared with TRBD1. Per germline, CDR1 KGHSH and CDR2 LQKENI. The junction had 1 base not matched to a gene; V was cut back by 2 bases and J by 3 bases. The CDR3 extends over 14 amino acids. The CDR3 nucleotides are TGTGCCAGCTCACCAGGGACAGTCAATCAGCCCCAGCATTTT. Protein sequence: CASSPGTVNQPQHF. Using reference TRBV18 and TRBJ1-5 for the parts outside the CDR3, the full variable domain is NAGVMQNPRHLVRRRGQEARLRCSPMKGHSHVYWYRQLPEEGLKFMVYLQKENIIDESGMPKERFSAEFPKEGPSILRIQQVVRGDSAAYFCASSPGTVNQPQHFGDGTRLSIL.

This clone was seen once. The chain couples TRBV28 to TRBJ2-2; D is perhaps TRBD1 or TRBD2 (5 bases each). Trimming cost V 8 bases and J 1 base, with 8 bases left between them. Germline V gene sequence: CDR1 MDHEN, CDR2 SYDVKM. This CDR3 comprises 13 residues. The CDR3 sequence: CASSGLNTGELFF. For the CDR3, the DNA is TGTGCCAGCTCGGGGCTGAACACCGGGGAGCTGTTTTTT.

The chain combines TRBV2 with TRBJ1-6, with 11 bases lining up with TRBD1. The CDR3 length is 15 residues. V lost 11 bases and J lost 8; bases outside the gene matches: 11. From germline, CDR1 is SNHLY and CDR2 FYNNEI. The DNA of the CDR3 is TGTGCCGGGAAGCCGTGGACAGGGGGCGATTCACCCCTCCACTTT. Its protein product is CAGKPWTGGDSPLHF. Filled out from reference TRBV2 and TRBJ1-6, the complete variable domain reads EPEVTQTPSHQVTQMGQEVILRCVPISNHLYFYWYRQILGQKVEFLVSFYNNEISEKSEIFDDQFSVERPDGSNFTLKIRSTKLEDSAMYFCAGKPWTGGDSPLHFGNGTRLTVT.

This chain joins TRBV28 and TRBJ2-7; no firm D call. This CDR3 region has 11 residues. The V end lost 3 bases, the J end lost 4 bases, and 4 bases lay between the germline ends. Germline-derived CDR1 and CDR2 are MDHEN and SYDVKM. The CDR3 DNA sequence: TGTGCCAGCAGTTTCAGGTACGAGCAGTACTTC. It codes for CASSFRYEQYF. The full variable domain, rest sourced from reference TRBV28 and TRBJ2-7, is DVKVTQSSRYLVKRTGEKVFLECVQDMDHENMFWYRQDPGLGLRLIYFSYDVKMKEKGDIPEGYSVSREKKERFSLILESASTNQTSMYLCASSFRYEQYFGPGTRLTVT.

The V gene is TRBV11-2, the J gene TRBJ2-7; D call uncertain. Trimming pared 0 bases from V and 3 bases from J, leaving 12 bases between. The CDR3 is 15 amino acids. CDR1 SGHAT and CDR2 FQNNGV come from the germline V gene. The CDR3 bases are TGTGCCAGCAGCTTAGACAACGGGCAGGTCTACGAGCAGTACTTC. Translated: CASSLDNGQVYEQYF. The full variable domain, completed using reference TRBV11-2 and TRBJ2-7, is EAGVAQSPRYKIIEKRQSVAFWCNPISGHATLYWYQQILGQGPKLLIQFQNNGVVDDSQLPKDRFSAERLKGVDSTLKIQPAKLEDSAVYLCASSLDNGQVYEQYFGPGTRLTVT.

A note on this clone: The CDR3 end shows no conserved phenylalanine or tryptophan, and so a read error is likely. The limits of the CDR3 on the DNA are not certain, so only TCRdb's listed CDR3 is given. The chain is built from TRBV30 and TRBJ1-1. The CDR3 is 8 residues long, counting both termini. CDR1 is GTSNPN and CDR2 is SVGIG in the germline V gene (reference sequence). Here the CDR3 reads CAWSDGPR.

The V gene is TRBV6-6, the J gene TRBJ2-3; 14 bases are shared with TRBD2. The CDR3 is 16 amino acids. Losses at the gene ends were 6 bases for V and 1 base for J; bases not matched to a gene: 3. Germline V gene lookup returns CDR1 MNHNY and CDR2 SVGAGI (reference sequence). CDR3 residues: CASRWGLAGGTDTQYF. The CDR3 coding sequence is TGTGCCAGCAGGTGGGGACTAGCGGGGGGCACAGATACGCAGTATTTT.

The V and J genes are TRBV7-2 and TRBJ1-1; 9 bases line up with TRBD1. Germline V gives CDR1 SGHTA, CDR2 FQGNSA. The CDR3 spans 15 residues. Trimming removed 4 bases from V and 3 bases from J; junction bases left unmatched: 6. CDR3 in DNA: TGTGCCAGCAGCTACGCAGGGACAGGGTACACTGAAGCTTTCTTT. This codes for CASSYAGTGYTEAFF.

This chain uses TRBV3-1 (or the pseudogene TRBV3-2) with TRBJ2-1; 8 nucleotides align to TRBD2. Trimming cost V 3 bases and J 3 bases; bases outside gene matches: 4. The CDR3 totals 15 residues. The germline V gene has CDR1 LGHDT and CDR2 YNNKEL (reference sequence). In nucleotides, the CDR3 is TGTGCCAGCAGCCAGCAAAGCGGGGGCTACAATGAGCAGTTCTTC. Protein: CASSQQSGGYNEQFF.

The chain links TRBV5-5 to TRBJ1-5; no clear D gene. CDR1 SGHKS and CDR2 YYEKEE come from the germline V gene (reference sequence). V was clipped by 2 bases and J by 10 bases, with 16 bases between them. CDR3 length: 14 amino acids. This CDR3 is CASSLRQSTNPQHF. The CDR3 nucleotides read TGTGCCAGCAGCTTAAGGCAGTCGACGAACCCCCAGCATTTT.

The chain combines TRBV28 with TRBJ1-6; D gene uncertain. Germline V gene sequence: CDR1 MDHEN, CDR2 SYDVKM. The V end lost 4 bases, the J end lost 5 bases, and 6 bases lay between the germline ends. CDR3 length: 13 residues. The CDR3 nucleotides read TGTGCCAGCAGTTCGGGCAATAATTCACCCCTCCACTTT. It encodes CASSSGNNSPLHF.

The chain carries TRBV5-4 and TRBJ2-7, with 10 bases identical to TRBD1. Germline assignment: CDR1 SGHNT and CDR2 YYREEE (reference sequence). V was clipped by 2 bases and J by 2 bases; unmatched bases: 4. There are 15 residues in the CDR3. DNA of the CDR3: TGTGCCAGCAGCTTAGGGGGACAGGGGACCTACGAGCAGTACTTC. This codes for CASSLGGQGTYEQYF.